This T cell receptor beta chain was captured by sequencing in a study of blood T cell repertoires in COVID-19. Study at large: Samples of COVID-19 (acute and convalescent) were obtained from the United States, Italy and Spain. Nucleic acid was either cDNA or gDNA, and it came from T cells, B-cell-depleted T cells, or PBMCs.

TCRdb keeps only in-frame clones here, not all; method: immunoSEQ multiplex PCR. The sample carries more than 110,000 clones, around 80% recorded once. The source is a human donor in a cohort sampled during active COVID-19. What was sequenced was peripheral blood.

The CDR3 sequence is CASSVELGGEQYF. As DNA, the CDR3 is TGTGCCAGCAGCGTAGAACTAGGCGGCGAGCAGTACTTC. The V and J genes are TRBV9 and TRBJ2-7; D may be TRBD2 (5 bases). CDR3 length: 13 residues. The germline gives CDR1 SGDLS, CDR2 YYNGEE. V was clipped by 0 bases and J by 6 bases, with 10 bases between them.